This note documents a single TCR beta chain sequence. This clone's antigen is unknown. Base qualities were left out, and no much larger clone turns up one base away. TCRbeta CDR3 regions were amplified from genomic DNA by means of the immunoSEQ Assay, a bias-controlled multiplex PCR. As for the authors' bioinformatics: The number of nucleated cells in each sample was estimated from the amplification of reference gene primers within the assay. To quantify the absolute abundance of each unique TCRbeta CDR3 rearrangement, sequence reads were collapsed and filtered. Productive Simpson clonality was computed per sample as the square root of Simpson's diversity index over productive rearrangements. Held by TCRdb, this immuneACCESS table contains in-frame sequences only and omits some clones. Under half of the omission traces to an unresolved V gene where checked; the cause of the rest is unknown. V and J calls and clone size are as listed in that table; D and trimming were resolved from the DNA. This sample comprises 100,000 or so clones, more than 80% of them detected only once. About 30% of the sample is taken by the ten largest.

This sample was included in a study of blood T cell repertoires in COVID-19 (TCRdb year 2020). In terms of the full investigation: The collaborator samples originated in the United States, Italy and Spain and spanned the acute and convalescent phases of COVID-19. The prospective study material was composed of cDNA or gDNA derived from T cells, B-cell-depleted T cells, or PBMCs. Subjects who had been exposed to COVID-19, were actively infected with it, or had recovered from it provided the deeply sampled blood TCRbeta repertoires that made up the dataset. The repertoires were released in a freely available public database meant as a resource for research on the immune response to SARS-CoV-2. The samples were drawn from the first 160 participants of the ongoing ImmuneRACE study and from some 1,300 subjects provided by 6 global collaborators. Nearly every sample came with metadata listing a de-identified subject ID, COVID-19 status, age in years and sex. Where available, HLA class I and class II types were obtained from metadata supplied by the sample provider rather than from assay-based typing.

V gives up 1 base and J gives up 3 bases, and the segment between their germline ends measures 7 bases. The germline V gene provides CDR1 SQVTM and CDR2 ANQGSEA. From the cysteine through the phenylalanine, the CDR3 covers 13 amino acids. The sequence is cut down to CDR3 DNA, 39 bases in frame from base 1. The collaborating institutions used their own protocols to collect whole blood in K2EDTA tubes. Collaborator samples were shipped for TCRbeta analysis as frozen whole blood, isolated PBMCs, or DNA extracted from either sample type. Results the study describes overall, beyond this receptor: The quantity of clinical and demographic metadata differed by source and by participant and was supplied without curation.

The specimen sequenced was peripheral blood. Rearrangement joined TRBV29-1 to TRBJ1-5; no confident D gene assignment can be made. The clonotype originates from a woman at least 80 years old with acute or convalescent COVID-19. In nucleotides, the sequence is TGCAGCGTTGAAGTCGCAGTCAATCAGCCCCAGCATTTT. Its product reads: CSVEVAVNQPQHF.